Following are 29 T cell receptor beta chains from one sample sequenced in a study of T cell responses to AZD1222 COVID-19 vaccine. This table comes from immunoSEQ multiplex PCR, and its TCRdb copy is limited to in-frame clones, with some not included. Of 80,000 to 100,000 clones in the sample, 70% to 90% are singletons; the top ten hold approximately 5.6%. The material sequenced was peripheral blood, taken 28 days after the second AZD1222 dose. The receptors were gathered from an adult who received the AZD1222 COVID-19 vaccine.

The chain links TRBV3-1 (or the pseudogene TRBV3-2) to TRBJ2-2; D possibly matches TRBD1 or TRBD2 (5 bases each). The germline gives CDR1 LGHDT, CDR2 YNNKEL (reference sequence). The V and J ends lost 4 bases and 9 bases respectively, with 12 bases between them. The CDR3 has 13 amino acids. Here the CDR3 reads CASSPGLLRELFF. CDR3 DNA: TGTGCCAGCAGCCCGGGGCTTCTCCGGGAGCTGTTTTTT.

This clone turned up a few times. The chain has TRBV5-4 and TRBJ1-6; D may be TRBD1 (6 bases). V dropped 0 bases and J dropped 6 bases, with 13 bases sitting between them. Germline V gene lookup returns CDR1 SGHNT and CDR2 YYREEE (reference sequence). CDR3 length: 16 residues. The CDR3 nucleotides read TGTGCCAGCAGCTTGGGACAGGCGATACCTAATTCACCCCTCCACTTT. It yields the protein CASSLGQAIPNSPLHF. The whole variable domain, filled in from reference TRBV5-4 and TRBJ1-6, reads ETGVTQSPTHLIKTRGQQVTLRCSSQSGHNTVSWYQQALGQGPQFIFQYYREEENGRGNFPPRFSGLQFPNYSSELNVNALELDDSALYLCASSLGQAIPNSPLHFGNGTRLTVT.

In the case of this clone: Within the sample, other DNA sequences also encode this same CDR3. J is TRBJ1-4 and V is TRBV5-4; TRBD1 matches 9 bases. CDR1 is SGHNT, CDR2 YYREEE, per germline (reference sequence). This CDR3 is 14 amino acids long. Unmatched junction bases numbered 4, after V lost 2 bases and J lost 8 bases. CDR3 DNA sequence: TGTGCCAGCAGCTTACAGGGGGCCGAGGAAAAACTGTTTTTT. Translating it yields CASSLQGAEEKLFF. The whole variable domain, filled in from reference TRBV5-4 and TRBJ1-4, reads ETGVTQSPTHLIKTRGQQVTLRCSSQSGHNTVSWYQQALGQGPQFIFQYYREEENGRGNFPPRFSGLQFPNYSSELNVNALELDDSALYLCASSLQGAEEKLFFGSGTQLSVL.

CDR3 sequence reads: CASRQTGPNYGYTF. CDR3 coding DNA: TGTGCCAGCAGGCAGACAGGGCCTAACTATGGCTACACCTTC. V is TRBV2 and J is TRBJ1-2; 7 nucleotides line up with TRBD1. Germline V gene lookup returns CDR1 SNHLY and CDR2 FYNNEI. With V trimmed by 6 bases and J by 0 bases, 4 bases remained unmatched. The CDR3 covers 14 residues.

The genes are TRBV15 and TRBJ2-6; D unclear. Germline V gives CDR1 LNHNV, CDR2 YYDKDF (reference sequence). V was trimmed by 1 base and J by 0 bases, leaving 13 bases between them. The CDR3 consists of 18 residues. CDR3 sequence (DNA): TGTGCCACCAGCAGAGGCGCCCCACAGAGCTCTGGGGCCAACGTCCTGACTTTC. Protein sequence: CATSRGAPQSSGANVLTF.

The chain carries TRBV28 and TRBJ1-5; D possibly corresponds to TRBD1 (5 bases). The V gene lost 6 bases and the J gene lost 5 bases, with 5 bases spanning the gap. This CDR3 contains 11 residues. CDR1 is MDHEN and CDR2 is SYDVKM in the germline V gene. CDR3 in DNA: TGTGCCAGCAGCAGGGATCAGCCCCAGCATTTT. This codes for CASSRDQPQHF.

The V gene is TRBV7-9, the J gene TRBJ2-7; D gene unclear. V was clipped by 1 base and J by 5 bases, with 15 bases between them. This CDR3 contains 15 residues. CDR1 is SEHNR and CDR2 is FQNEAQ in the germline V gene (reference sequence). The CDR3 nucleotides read TGTGCCAGCAGCTTAGACACGATGGGCCCGGACGAGCAGTACTTC. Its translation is CASSLDTMGPDEQYF.

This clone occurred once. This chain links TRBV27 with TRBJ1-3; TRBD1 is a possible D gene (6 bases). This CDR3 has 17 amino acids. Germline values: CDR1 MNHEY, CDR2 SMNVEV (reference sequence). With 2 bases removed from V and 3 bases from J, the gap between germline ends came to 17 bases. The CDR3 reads CASSLGGGGSVGNTIYF. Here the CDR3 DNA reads TGTGCCAGCAGTTTAGGGGGCGGGGGCTCGGTTGGAAACACCATATATTTT.

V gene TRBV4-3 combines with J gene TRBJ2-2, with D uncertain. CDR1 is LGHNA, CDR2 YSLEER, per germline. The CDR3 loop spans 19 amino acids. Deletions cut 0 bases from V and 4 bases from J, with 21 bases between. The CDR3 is CASSQDRRLLGLATGELFF. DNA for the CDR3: TGCGCCAGCAGCCAAGATCGTCGTCTCTTAGGGTTAGCCACCGGGGAGCTGTTTTTT.

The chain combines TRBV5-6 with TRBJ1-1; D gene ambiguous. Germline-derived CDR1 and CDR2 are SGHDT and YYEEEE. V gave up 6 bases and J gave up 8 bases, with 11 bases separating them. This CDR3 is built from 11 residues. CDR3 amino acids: CASTLRAEAFF. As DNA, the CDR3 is TGTGCCAGCACCCTCCGGGCAGAAGCTTTCTTT. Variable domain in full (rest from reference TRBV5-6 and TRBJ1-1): DAGVTQSPTHLIKTRGQQVTLRCSPKSGHDTVSWYQQALGQGPQFIFQYYEEEERQRGNFPDRFSGHQFPNYSSELNVNALLLGDSALYLCASTLRAEAFFGQGTRLTVV.

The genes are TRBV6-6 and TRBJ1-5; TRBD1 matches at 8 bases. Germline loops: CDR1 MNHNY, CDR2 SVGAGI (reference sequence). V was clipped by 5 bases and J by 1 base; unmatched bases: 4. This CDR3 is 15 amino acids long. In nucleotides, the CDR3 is TGTGCCAGCAGTAACACAGGGGGAAGCAATCAGCCCCAGCATTTT. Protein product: CASSNTGGSNQPQHF.

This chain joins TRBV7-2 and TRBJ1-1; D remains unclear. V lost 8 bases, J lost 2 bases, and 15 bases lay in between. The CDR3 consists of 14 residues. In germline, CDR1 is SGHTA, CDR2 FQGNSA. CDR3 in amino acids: CASLLPSVNTEAFF. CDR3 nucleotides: TGTGCCAGCCTCCTGCCGTCGGTTAACACTGAAGCTTTCTTT.

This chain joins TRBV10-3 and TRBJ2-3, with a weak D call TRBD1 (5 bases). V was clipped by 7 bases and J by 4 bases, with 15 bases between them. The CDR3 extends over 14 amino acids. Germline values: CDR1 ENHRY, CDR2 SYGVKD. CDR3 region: CAINHDRSADTQYF. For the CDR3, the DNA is TGTGCCATCAACCACGACAGAAGCGCAGATACGCAGTATTTT.

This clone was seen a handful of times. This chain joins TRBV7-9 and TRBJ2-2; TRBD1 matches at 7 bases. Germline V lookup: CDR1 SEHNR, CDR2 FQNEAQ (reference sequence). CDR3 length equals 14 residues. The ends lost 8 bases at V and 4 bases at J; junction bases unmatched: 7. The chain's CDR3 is CASELQGSTGELFF. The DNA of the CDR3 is TGTGCCAGCGAGTTACAGGGGAGCACCGGGGAGCTGTTTTTT.

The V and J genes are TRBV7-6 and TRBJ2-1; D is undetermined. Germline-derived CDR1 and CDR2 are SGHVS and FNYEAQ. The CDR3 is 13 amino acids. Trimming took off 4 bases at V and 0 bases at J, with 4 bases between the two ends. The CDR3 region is CASSSYSYNEQFF. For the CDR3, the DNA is TGTGCCAGCAGCTCATACTCCTACAATGAGCAGTTCTTC.

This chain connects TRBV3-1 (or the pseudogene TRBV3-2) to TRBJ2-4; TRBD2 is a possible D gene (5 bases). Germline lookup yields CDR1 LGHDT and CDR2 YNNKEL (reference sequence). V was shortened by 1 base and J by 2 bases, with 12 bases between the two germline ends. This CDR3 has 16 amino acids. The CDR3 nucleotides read TGTGCCAGCAGCCAAGTGCCTCTAGCCCCCAAAAACATTCAGTACTTC. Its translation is CASSQVPLAPKNIQYF.

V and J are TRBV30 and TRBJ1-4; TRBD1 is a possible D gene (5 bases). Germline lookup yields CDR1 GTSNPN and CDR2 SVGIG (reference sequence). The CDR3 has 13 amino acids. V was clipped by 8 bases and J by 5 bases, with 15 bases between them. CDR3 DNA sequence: TGTGCCACCGGGGCACAGCCGAATGAAAAACTGTTTTTT. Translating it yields CATGAQPNEKLFF.

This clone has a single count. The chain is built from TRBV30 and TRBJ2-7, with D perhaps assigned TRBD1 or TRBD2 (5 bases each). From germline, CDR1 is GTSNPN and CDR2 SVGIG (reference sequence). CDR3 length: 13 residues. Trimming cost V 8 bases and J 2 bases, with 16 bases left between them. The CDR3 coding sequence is TGTGCCGGGACCCCCCATGGGGCCTACGAGCAGTACTTC. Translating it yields CAGTPHGAYEQYF.

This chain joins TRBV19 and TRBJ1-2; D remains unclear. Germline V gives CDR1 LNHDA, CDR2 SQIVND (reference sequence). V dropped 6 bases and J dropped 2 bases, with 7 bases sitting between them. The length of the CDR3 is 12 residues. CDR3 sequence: CASSFENYGYTF. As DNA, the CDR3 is TGTGCCAGTAGCTTCGAGAACTATGGCTACACCTTC.

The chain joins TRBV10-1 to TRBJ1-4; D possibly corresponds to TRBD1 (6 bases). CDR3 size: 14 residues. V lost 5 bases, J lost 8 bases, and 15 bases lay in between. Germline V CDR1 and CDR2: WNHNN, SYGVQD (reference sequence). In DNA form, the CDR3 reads TGCGCCAGCAGTACCGGGGGGCTAGGAGAAAAACTGTTTTTT. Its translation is CASSTGGLGEKLFF.

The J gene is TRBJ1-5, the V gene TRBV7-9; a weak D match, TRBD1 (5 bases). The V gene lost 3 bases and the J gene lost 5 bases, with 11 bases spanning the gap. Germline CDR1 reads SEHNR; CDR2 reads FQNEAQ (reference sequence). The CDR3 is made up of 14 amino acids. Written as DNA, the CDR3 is TGTGCCAGCAGCTTCGAGACAGAATATCAGCCCCAGCATTTT. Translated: CASSFETEYQPQHF.

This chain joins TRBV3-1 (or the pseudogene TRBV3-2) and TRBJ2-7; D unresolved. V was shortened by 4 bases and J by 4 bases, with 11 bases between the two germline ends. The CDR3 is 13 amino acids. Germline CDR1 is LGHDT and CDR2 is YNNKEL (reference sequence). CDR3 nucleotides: TGTGCCAGCAGCCTGCGGCCATGGTACGAGCAGTACTTC. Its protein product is CASSLRPWYEQYF.

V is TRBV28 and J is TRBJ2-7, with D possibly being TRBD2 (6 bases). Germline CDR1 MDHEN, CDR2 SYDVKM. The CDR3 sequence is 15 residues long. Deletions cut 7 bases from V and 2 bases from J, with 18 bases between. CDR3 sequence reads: CASTPGGSRTYEQYF. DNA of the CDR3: TGTGCCAGCACCCCTGGGGGGAGTAGGACCTACGAGCAGTACTTC.

This chain's CDR3 is CASSPNSGTLSYEQYF. DNA of the CDR3: TGTGCCAGCTCACCGAATTCAGGGACCCTCTCCTACGAGCAGTACTTC. The V gene is TRBV18, the J gene TRBJ2-7; D is perhaps TRBD1 or TRBD2 (5 bases each). Germline CDR1 KGHSH, CDR2 LQKENI. With 3 bases removed from V and 0 bases from J, the gap between germline ends came to 15 bases. This CDR3 contains 16 residues. The full variable domain, with the rest looked up from reference TRBV18 and TRBJ2-7, is NAGVMQNPRHLVRRRGQEARLRCSPMKGHSHVYWYRQLPEEGLKFMVYLQKENIIDESGMPKERFSAEFPKEGPSILRIQQVVRGDSAAYFCASSPNSGTLSYEQYFGPGTRLTVT.

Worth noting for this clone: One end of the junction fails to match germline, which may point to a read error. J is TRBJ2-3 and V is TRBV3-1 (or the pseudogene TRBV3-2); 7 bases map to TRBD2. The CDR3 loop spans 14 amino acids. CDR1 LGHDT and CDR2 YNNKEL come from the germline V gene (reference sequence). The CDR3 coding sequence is TGTGCCAGCAACCAAGCGGGAATGATGGATACGCAGTATTTT. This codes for CASNQAGMMDTQYF.

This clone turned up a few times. The CDR3 DNA reads TGTGCCAGCTCACCACCGGGACAGGAGGGTTCACCCCTCCACTTT. Residues: CASSPPGQEGSPLHF. This chain links TRBV18 with TRBJ1-6, with 8 bases aligning to TRBD1. The CDR3 runs 15 residues. CDR1 KGHSH and CDR2 LQKENI come from the germline V gene. With V trimmed by 0 bases and J by 9 bases, 4 bases remained unmatched.

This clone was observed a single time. The CDR3 nucleotides read TGTGCCAGTACCGACCGAGGGACTGGGACGCAGTATTTT. Its translation is CASTDRGTGTQYF. This sequence joins TRBV19 and TRBJ2-3, with D possibly matching TRBD2 (6 bases). The CDR3 length is 13 residues. Trimming shortened V by 7 bases and J by 9 bases, and 17 bases separated the two germline ends. CDR1 LNHDA and CDR2 SQIVND come from the germline V gene (reference sequence).

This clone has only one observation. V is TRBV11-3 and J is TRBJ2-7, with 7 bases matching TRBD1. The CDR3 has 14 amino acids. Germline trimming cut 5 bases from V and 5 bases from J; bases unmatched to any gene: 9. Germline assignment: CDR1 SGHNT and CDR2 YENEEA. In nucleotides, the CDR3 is TGTGCCAGCAGCGGTACAGGGGAAGTCCACGAGCAGTACTTC. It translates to CASSGTGEVHEQYF. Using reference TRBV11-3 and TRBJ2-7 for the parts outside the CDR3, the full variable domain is EAGVVQSPRYKIIEKKQPVAFWCNPISGHNTLYWYLQNLGQGPELLIRYENEEAVDDSQLPKDRFSAERLKGVDSTLKIQPAELGDSAVYLCASSGTGEVHEQYFGPGTRLTVT.

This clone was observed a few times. For the CDR3, the DNA is TGTGCCAGCAGTGGGGCCTACACTGAAGCTTTCTTT. It encodes CASSGAYTEAFF. This rearrangement joins TRBV12-3 or TRBV12-4 to TRBJ1-1; D perhaps matches TRBD1 (5 bases). The CDR3 has 12 amino acids. The V gene lost 5 bases and the J gene lost 3 bases, with 7 bases spanning the gap.